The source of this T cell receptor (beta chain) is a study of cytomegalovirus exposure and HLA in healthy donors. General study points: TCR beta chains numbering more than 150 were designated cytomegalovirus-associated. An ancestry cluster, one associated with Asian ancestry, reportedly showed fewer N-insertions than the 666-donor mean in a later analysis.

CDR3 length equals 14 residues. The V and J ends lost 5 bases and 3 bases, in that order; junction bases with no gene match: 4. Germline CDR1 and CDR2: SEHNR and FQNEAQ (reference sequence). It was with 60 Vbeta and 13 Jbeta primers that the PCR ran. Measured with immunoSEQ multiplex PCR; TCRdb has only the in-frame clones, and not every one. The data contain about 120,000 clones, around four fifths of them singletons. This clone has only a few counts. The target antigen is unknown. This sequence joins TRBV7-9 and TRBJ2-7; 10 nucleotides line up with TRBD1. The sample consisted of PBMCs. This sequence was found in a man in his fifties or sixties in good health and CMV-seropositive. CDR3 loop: CASSPRTGGYEQYF. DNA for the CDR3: TGTGCCAGCAGCCCGCGGACAGGGGGCTACGAGCAGTACTTC. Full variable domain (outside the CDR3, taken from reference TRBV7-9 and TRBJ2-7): DTGVSQNPRHKITKRGQNVTFRCDPISEHNRLYWYRQTLGQGPEFLTYFQNEAQLEKSRLLSDRFSAERPKGSFSTLEIQRTEQGDSAMYLCASSPRTGGYEQYFGPGTRLTVT.